These 24 T cell receptor beta chains were all obtained from the same sample, sequenced in a study of T cells in Graves' hyperthyroidism and ophthalmopathy. Researchers took RNA transcripts and amplified the TCR beta CDR3 regions from them. The HTBI primer set served for first-round RT-PCR of the TCR CDR3. TCRdb processed the multiplex PCR reads anew with MiXCR; each CDR3 protein has one entry. The sample records hundreds of thousands of distinct CDR3 sequences, 15% to 19% being singletons. The sequenced sample was blood. These receptors were collected from a young woman with Graves' hyperthyroidism.

This clonotype was found a few times. V gene TRBV5-1 combines with J gene TRBJ2-7; 12 bases align to TRBD2. The germline gives CDR1 SGHRS, CDR2 YFSETQ. The length of the CDR3 is 20 residues. The V gene end was trimmed by 1 base and the J gene end by 4 bases; junction bases not matched to a gene: 18. This chain's CDR3 is CASSLITGQPSGRARYEQYF. In DNA, the CDR3 is TGCGCCAGCAGCTTGATTACGGGTCAGCCTAGCGGGAGGGCCAGGTACGAGCAGTACTTC.

For this clonotype: Relative to the germline gene, one junction end is altered; a read error may explain this. The chain uses TRBV28 and TRBJ1-3; perhaps TRBD1 as D (6 bases). CDR1 is MDHEN, CDR2 SYDVKM, per germline. The CDR3 is 15 amino acids. The CDR3 here is CASSLWGAAGNAIYF. The DNA for the CDR3 is TGTGCCAGCAGTTTATGGGGGGCTGCTGGAAACGCCATATATTTT.

DNA for the CDR3: TGTGCCAGCTCACCAGTTACGTCCTTCTCTGGAAACACCATATATTTT. As protein: CASSPVTSFSGNTIYF. V and J are TRBV18 and TRBJ1-3; D is ambiguous. Trimming cost V 2 bases and J 0 bases, with 11 bases left between them. CDR1 KGHSH and CDR2 LQKENI come from the germline V gene. The CDR3 contains 16 residues.

The chain is built from TRBV5-1 and TRBJ2-3; possible D gene TRBD2, 6 bases. This CDR3 region has 16 residues. The germline CDR1 and CDR2 sequences are SGHRS and YFSETQ. Trimming took 2 bases from V and 0 from J, leaving 13 bases between them. The DNA for the CDR3 is TGCGCCAGCAGCTTACCCGGGGGAACTAGCACAGATACGCAGTATTTT. This encodes CASSLPGGTSTDTQYF.

This clonotype was found a few times. This chain links TRBV4-2 with TRBJ1-4; 12 bases are shared with TRBD1. Germline V lookup: CDR1 LGHNA, CDR2 YNFKEQ. This CDR3 has 16 residues. Losses at the gene ends were 0 bases for V and 8 bases for J; bases not matched to a gene: 4. This chain's CDR3 is CASSQDTGTGGEKLFF. In DNA form, the CDR3 reads TGTGCCAGCAGCCAAGATACCGGGACAGGGGGCGAAAAACTGTTTTTT.

The chain employs TRBV11-3 and TRBJ2-7, with TRBD2 matching 9 bases. V dropped 4 bases and J dropped 5; count of bases not matched to a gene: 9. The CDR3 totals 15 residues. Per germline, CDR1 SGHNT and CDR2 YENEEA. The CDR3 sequence is CASSSHLSGGDEQYF. In nucleotides, the CDR3 is TGTGCCAGCAGCTCGCACCTTAGCGGGGGCGACGAGCAGTACTTC.

This clonotype was counted a few times. One junction end disagrees with the germline gene, perhaps due to a read error. This chain uses TRBV19 with TRBJ2-7; D call uncertain. Germline CDR1 is LNHDA and CDR2 is SQIVND (reference sequence). The CDR3 length is 14 residues. CDR3 protein: CASSPVLGYHERYF. The CDR3 nucleotides are TGTGCCAGTAGTCCGGTATTGGGGTATCACGAGCGGTACTTC.

This clonotype was detected many times. The rearrangement uses TRBV20-1 and TRBJ2-1, with 11 positions matching TRBD1. The germline V gene has CDR1 DFQATT and CDR2 SNEGSKA (reference sequence). This CDR3 comprises 16 residues. Trimming at V came to 6 bases and at J to 2 bases, leaving 9 bases not matched to a gene. As DNA, the CDR3 is TGCAGTGCCCAAGGGACAGGGGGGAAACCCTACAATGAGCAGTTCTTC. Protein product: CSAQGTGGKPYNEQFF.

Many counts were recorded for this clonotype. The J gene is TRBJ2-5, the V gene TRBV6-1, with D unresolved. Germline-derived CDR1 and CDR2 are MNHNS and SASEGT. Trimming took off 5 bases at V and 5 bases at J, with 9 bases between the two ends. The CDR3 is 12 residues long. CDR3: CASSYSRETQYF. Here the CDR3 DNA reads TGTGCCAGCAGTTATTCCCGGGAGACCCAGTACTTC.

This clonotype was seen many times. The chain joins TRBV6-2 or TRBV6-3 to TRBJ1-1, with unresolved D. CDR3 length equals 13 residues. The V gene's germline CDR1 is MNHEY and CDR2 SVGEGT. V lost 6 bases to trimming and J lost 3 bases, with 11 bases between them. CDR3 loop: CASRTSMDTEAFF. The CDR3 DNA reads TGTGCCAGCAGAACCTCGATGGACACTGAAGCTTTCTTT.

The table lists this clonotype with many counts. This chain uses TRBV11-2 with TRBJ2-5, with no clear D. Trimming cost V 8 bases and J 4 bases, with 5 bases left between them. This CDR3 is 10 amino acids long. The germline gives CDR1 SGHAT, CDR2 FQNNGV. In DNA, the CDR3 is TGTGCCAGCGGGCGAGAGACCCAGTACTTC. Translation: CASGRETQYF.

The chain recombines TRBV6-2 or TRBV6-3 with TRBJ2-4, with 10 bases identical to TRBD1. J was trimmed by 5 bases and V by 6 bases; bases with no gene match: 4. Per germline, CDR1 MNHEY and CDR2 SVGEGT. This CDR3 spans 14 amino acids. The CDR3 sequence: CASRTGTGENIQYF. DNA of the CDR3: TGTGCCAGCAGAACCGGGACAGGGGAAAACATTCAGTACTTC.

The chain links TRBV7-2 to TRBJ1-2, with 7 bases matching TRBD1. Losses at the gene ends were 6 bases for V and 2 bases for J; bases not matched to a gene: 9. Germline V gene sequence: CDR1 SGHTA, CDR2 FQGNSA. The CDR3 runs 15 residues. The CDR3 DNA sequence: TGTGCCAGCAGTTACTCCCGGGACAGCAACTATGGCTACACCTTC. This sequence encodes CASSYSRDSNYGYTF.

In this sample, this clonotype turned up many times. This chain connects TRBV7-2 to TRBJ2-3, with TRBD1 matching over 9 bases. J gave up 0 bases and V 5 bases, and 6 bases lay outside the gene matches. Germline loops: CDR1 SGHTA, CDR2 FQGNSA. This CDR3 region has 16 residues. For the CDR3, the DNA is TGTGCCAGCAGCCCGCGAGGGACAGGGAGCACAGATACGCAGTATTTT. This translates into CASSPRGTGSTDTQYF.

The sample holds a few counts of this clonotype. The CDR3 nucleotides read TGTGCCAGCAGTTTATCCATGGTCTACAATGAGCAGTTCTTC. Translated, it gives CASSLSMVYNEQFF. This chain links TRBV27 with TRBJ2-1, with no clear D. The CDR3 is made up of 14 amino acids. Trimming cost V 0 bases and J 3 bases, with 6 bases left between them. Germline CDR1 reads MNHEY; CDR2 reads SMNVEV (reference sequence).

This clonotype occurred many times. The chain recombines TRBV3-1 with TRBJ1-1; unclear D gene. V lost 2 bases and J 1 base, leaving 5 bases between the germline ends. Germline V gene sequence: CDR1 LGHDT, CDR2 YNNKEL (reference sequence). This CDR3 is built from 13 residues. CDR3 residues: CASSQPKNTEAFF. CDR3 bases: TGTGCCAGCAGCCAACCCAAGAACACTGAAGCTTTCTTT.

This clonotype showed up many times. The rearrangement joins TRBV12-5 to TRBJ2-1; 10 bases are a match to TRBD1. CDR1 is LGHNT and CDR2 is FRNRAP in the germline V gene. J was trimmed by 7 bases and V by 5 bases; bases with no gene match: 5. This CDR3 region has 14 residues. The DNA for the CDR3 is TGTGCTAGTGGTCCGGGACAGGGGCTTAATGAGCAGTTCTTC. It is translated as CASGPGQGLNEQFF.

This clonotype was seen repeatedly, ten times or more. This chain joins TRBV5-1 and TRBJ2-1; D is unresolved. CDR1 is SGHRS and CDR2 is YFSETQ in the germline V gene. V gave up 1 base and J gave up 6 bases, with 11 bases separating them. This CDR3 comprises 14 residues. CDR3 in amino acids: CASSLFAEINEQFF. CDR3 DNA: TGCGCCAGCAGCTTGTTCGCGGAAATCAATGAGCAGTTCTTC.

Many counts were recorded for this clonotype. The chain has TRBV28 and TRBJ1-6, with D possibly matching TRBD1 (6 bases). CDR3 length: 13 residues. CDR1 and CDR2 (germline): MDHEN, SYDVKM. Deletions cut 6 bases from V and 12 bases from J, with 15 bases between. CDR3 sequence reads: CASSQGGTIPLHF. Here the CDR3 DNA reads TGTGCCAGCAGCCAAGGGGGAACAATACCCCTCCACTTT.

This chain connects TRBV10-3 to TRBJ1-2; D is uncertain. This CDR3 comprises 11 residues. Looked up from germline, CDR1 is ENHRY and CDR2 is SYGVKD. CDR3 sequence (DNA): TGTGCTAGCGGACCGGACTATGGCTACACCTTC. Its translation is CASGPDYGYTF.

This clonotype was picked up many times. The chain recombines TRBV28 with TRBJ1-4; possible D gene TRBD1, 6 bases. This CDR3 comprises 15 residues. The V end lost 5 bases, the J end lost 5 bases, and 15 bases lay between the germline ends. The germline CDR1 and CDR2 sequences are MDHEN and SYDVKM. The CDR3 is CASSASGHQNEKLFF. DNA for the CDR3: TGTGCCAGCAGTGCCTCGGGACACCAAAATGAAAAACTGTTTTTT. Together with reference TRBV28 and TRBJ1-4, the CDR3 gives the full variable domain: DVKVTQSSRYLVKRTGEKVFLECVQDMDHENMFWYRQDPGLGLRLIYFSYDVKMKEKGDIPEGYSVSREKKERFSLILESASTNQTSMYLCASSASGHQNEKLFFGSGTQLSVL.

This clonotype was detected ten times or more. The CDR3 DNA is TGCGCCAGCAGCTTCGGGACTAGCATCTACGAGCAGTACTTC. Translation gives CASSFGTSIYEQYF. The chain uses TRBV5-1 and TRBJ2-7, with 9 bases matching TRBD2. The CDR3 contains 14 residues. Germline loops: CDR1 SGHRS, CDR2 YFSETQ. Trimming cost V 2 bases and J 3 bases; bases outside gene matches: 3. Full variable domain (remainder filled in from reference TRBV5-1 and TRBJ2-7): KAGVTQTPRYLIKTRGQQVTLSCSPISGHRSVSWYQQTPGQGLQFLFEYFSETQRNKGNFPGRFSGRQFSNSRSEMNVSTLELGDSALYLCASSFGTSIYEQYFGPGTRLTVT.

This clonotype was seen a handful of times. The V call is TRBV7-6, the J call TRBJ2-2, with 8 bases that match TRBD2. Germline V lookup: CDR1 SGHVS, CDR2 FNYEAQ. The V and J ends lost 5 bases and 6 bases, in that order; junction bases with no gene match: 8. The CDR3 is 15 residues long. Here the CDR3 DNA reads TGTGCCAGCAGCCCCAGCGGGGGTCCCGCCGGGGAGCTGTTTTTT. This gives the protein CASSPSGGPAGELFF. The complete variable domain, with remaining parts taken from reference TRBV7-6 and TRBJ2-2, reads GAGVSQSPRYKVTKRGQDVALRCDPISGHVSLYWYRQALGQGPEFLTYFNYEAQQDKSGLPNDRFSAERPEGSISTLTIQRTEQRDSAMYRCASSPSGGPAGELFFGEGSRLTVL.

Ten or more counts support this clonotype. J is TRBJ2-7 and V is TRBV6-1; D possibly matches TRBD1 or TRBD2 (5 bases each). The length of the CDR3 is 16 residues. Per germline, CDR1 MNHNS and CDR2 SASEGT. V lost 6 bases and J lost 0, with 18 bases in between. The CDR3 is CASRGYRGSGSYEQYF. CDR3 coding DNA: TGTGCCAGCAGAGGCTACCGGGGCTCTGGCTCCTACGAGCAGTACTTC.